This note documents a single T cell receptor (beta chain) sequence. Its antigen remains unidentified. At one end the junction does not follow the germline gene, possibly because of a read error. This sample is drawn from a study of shared clonotypes between healthy human individuals. Findings of the study overall: The naive CD4 repertoires of a handful of donors were compared, and approximately 5.3% of clonotypes were shared. Generally, naive subsets (rather than memory subsets) showed larger estimated richness. Only blood was sampled; tissue repertoires likely differ.

The assay was immunoSEQ multiplex PCR, and TCRdb's table has in-frame clones only and misses some. Among roughly 2.2 million clones listed, just under 95% were seen once. The split of CD4+ cells yielded CD45RA+ naive and CD45RA-negative memory subsets. CDR1 is MNHNY, CDR2 SVGAGI, per germline (reference sequence). The CDR3 is 14 residues long. The chain is built from TRBV6-6 and TRBJ2-2; a weak D match, TRBD2 (6 bases). Material: naive CD4+ T cells from PBMCs. Subset specified: CD45RA+ positively selected. The sequence was obtained from a man between 18 and 29 years old in good health. Some clones in this sample may be carry-over from other donors' samples. CDR3 in DNA: TGTGCCAGCAGATACTTCGGGAGCTCCGGGGAGCTGTTTTTT. Translation gives CASRYFGSSGELFF.